The clone carrying this T cell receptor (beta chain) was detected only once. The antigen is unknown. V lost 6 bases to trimming and J lost 1 base, with 12 bases between them. Germline V gene data show CDR1 as DFQATT and CDR2 as SNEGSKA (reference sequence). This CDR3 has 13 amino acids. The sample originates from a study of regulatory T cells in long-lasting Graves disease. Study details: In persistent Graves' disease, antithyroid drugs had been taken for over 5 years and TSH receptor antibodies stayed positive. Study-level results: Favoring TRBV28, TRBJ1-2 and TRBJ2-5 was a feature seen in persistent disease. With a small sample size, accuracy may have been reduced.

Combining iRepertoire HTBI primers with Arm-PCR of CDR3 regions, the authors built TCR beta libraries. Authors' methods: The samples included around 62 TRBV and some 14 TRBJ segments. TCRdb re-called the multiplex PCR reads with MiXCR, one entry per CDR3 protein. The V and J calls and clone size come from TCRdb's table, not from the authors' own analysis. The sample lists 700,000 or so distinct CDR3 sequences, roughly 30% seen once, with around 42% in the top ten. Time point here: persistent/refractory GD, antithyroid drugs over 5 years with positive TRAb. The TCR library was made from RNA that had been extracted from PBMCs in TRIzol.

Sample: peripheral blood mononuclear cells (PBMCs), taken when the disease was refractory, from a patient treated with antithyroid drugs. The V and J genes are TRBV20-1 and TRBJ1-1; D ambiguous. This clonotype originated in a female donor with Graves disease. The CDR3 spells CSARTARNTEAFF. The CDR3 nucleotides are TGCAGTGCCCGGACTGCTAGGAACACTGAAGCTTTCTTT.